The 26 T cell receptor beta chains reported below all come from one sample, sequenced in a study of cytomegalovirus exposure and HLA in healthy donors. Primers: 60 Vbeta forward and 13 Jbeta reverse. Profiling relied on immunoSEQ multiplex PCR, and the TCRdb table lists in-frame clones only, not all of them. The table records some 91,000 clones, approximately 86% of them present only once. Specimen: PBMCs. The receptors come from a man aged 30 to 45 in good health and CMV-seropositive.

The chain has TRBV10-3 and TRBJ2-3, with TRBD1 matching over 11 bases. This CDR3 has 16 amino acids. V lost 8 bases to trimming and J lost 3 bases; unmatched junction nucleotides: 10. Germline CDR1 and CDR2: ENHRY and SYGVKD. The CDR3 nucleotides are TGTGCCATCGGGCCGGGGACAGGGGGTAGAACAGATACGCAGTATTTT. Residues: CAIGPGTGGRTDTQYF.

The chain combines TRBV27 with TRBJ2-1, with a tentative D call TRBD2 (6 bases). The V gene lost 5 bases and the J gene lost 6 bases, with 17 bases spanning the gap. This CDR3 is 15 amino acids long. The germline CDR1 and CDR2 sequences are MNHEY and SMNVEV (reference sequence). CDR3 residues: CASSPPSDGLNEQFF. The CDR3 DNA is TGTGCCAGCAGTCCTCCTAGCGACGGCCTCAATGAGCAGTTCTTC.

CDR3 region: CASRERPSSYEQYF. The CDR3, as DNA: TGTGCCAGCAGGGAGCGGCCGAGCTCCTACGAGCAGTACTTC. The chain links TRBV28 to TRBJ2-7; D may be TRBD2 (5 bases). This CDR3 is built from 14 residues. V dropped 6 bases and J dropped 0 bases, with 12 bases sitting between them. The germline V gene encodes CDR1 MDHEN and CDR2 SYDVKM.

The chain is built from TRBV28 and TRBJ1-5, with 8 bases lining up with TRBD1. This CDR3 region has 12 residues. V lost 4 bases to trimming and J lost 11 bases; unmatched junction nucleotides: 4. Germline V gene data show CDR1 as MDHEN and CDR2 as SYDVKM. This CDR3 reads CASSSSGGSQHF. The CDR3 nucleotides read TGTGCCAGCAGTTCCTCAGGGGGCTCCCAGCATTTT.

This chain connects TRBV7-9 to TRBJ2-3, with TRBD2 matching over 8 bases. The CDR3 is 16 residues long. Germline values: CDR1 SEHNR, CDR2 FQNEAQ (reference sequence). Trimming took 2 bases from V and 0 from J; bases not matched to a gene: 4. The CDR3, as DNA: TGTGCCAGCAGCTTACTTGGCGGGAGGAGCACAGATACGCAGTATTTT. It codes for CASSLLGGRSTDTQYF.

The V gene is TRBV5-1, the J gene TRBJ1-3, with 7 bases lining up with TRBD1. CDR1 and CDR2 (germline): SGHRS, YFSETQ. V dropped 0 bases and J dropped 3; count of bases not matched to a gene: 6. CDR3 length equals 16 residues. In DNA, the CDR3 is TGCGCCAGCAGCTTGGCGGCAGGGGGTAGTGGAAACACCATATATTTT. It is translated as CASSLAAGGSGNTIYF.

This rearrangement joins TRBV25-1 to TRBJ2-7; TRBD1 agrees at 9 bases. V gave up 4 bases and J gave up 5 bases; unmatched junction bases: 12. CDR3 length: 16 residues. The germline V gene encodes CDR1 MGHDK and CDR2 SYGVNS. For the CDR3, the DNA is TGTGCCAGCAGTGCAGAATTGGGACAGGGAAAGAACGAGCAGTACTTC. Amino acids: CASSAELGQGKNEQYF.

In this sample, this clone turned up once. The chain couples TRBV6-6 to TRBJ2-7; D is uncertain. The V and J ends lost 4 bases and 2 bases respectively, with 15 bases between them. CDR3 length: 15 amino acids. Germline CDR1 is MNHNY and CDR2 is SVGAGI (reference sequence). CDR3 amino acids: CASSFGQAGAYEQYF. CDR3 coding DNA: TGTGCCAGCAGTTTTGGGCAGGCAGGCGCCTACGAGCAGTACTTC.

V and J are TRBV6-5 and TRBJ2-5, with TRBD2 matching 15 bases. V was pared by 11 bases and J by 1 base, with 5 bases of the junction left unmatched. The CDR3 covers 15 residues. Germline CDR1 and CDR2: MNHEY and SVGAGI. The CDR3 region is CAGGLAGGTQETQYF. CDR3 sequence (DNA): TGTGCCGGGGGACTAGCGGGAGGAACCCAAGAGACCCAGTACTTC.

The chain has TRBV27 and TRBJ2-6; a possible D gene is TRBD1 (5 bases). Per germline, CDR1 MNHEY and CDR2 SMNVEV (reference sequence). V lost 10 bases to trimming and J lost 4 bases, with 14 bases between them. The CDR3 totals 14 residues. CDR3 nucleotides: TGTGCCACCAGGGCCTCACGAGGGGCCAACGTCCTGACTTTC. Protein: CATRASRGANVLTF.

This sequence joins TRBV7-2 and TRBJ2-2; D gene ambiguous. The CDR3 runs to 14 residues. CDR1 is SGHTA, CDR2 FQGNSA, per germline. Trimming took 3 bases from V and 1 from J, leaving 6 bases between them. The CDR3 protein is CASSFSMNTGELFF. Written as DNA, the CDR3 is TGTGCCAGCAGCTTTTCCATGAACACCGGGGAGCTGTTTTTT. The full variable domain, with the rest looked up from reference TRBV7-2 and TRBJ2-2, is GAGVSQSPSNKVTEKGKDVELRCDPISGHTALYWYRQSLGQGLEFLIYFQGNSAPDKSGLPSDRFSAERTGGSVSTLTIQRTQQEDSAVYLCASSFSMNTGELFFGEGSRLTVL.

The CDR3 spells CASSQDSYNEKLFF. The CDR3 DNA reads as TGCGCCAGCAGCCAAGATAGCTATAATGAAAAACTGTTTTTT. V usage is TRBV4-1 and J usage is TRBJ1-4; no clear D. The CDR3 is 14 amino acids. The germline V gene encodes CDR1 MGHRA and CDR2 YSYEKL. The V gene lost 0 bases and the J gene lost 4 bases, with 6 bases spanning the gap.

The V and J genes are TRBV4-2 and TRBJ2-1; 7 bases align to TRBD2. The trim removed 3 bases at V and 7 bases at J, leaving 21 bases unmatched. The CDR3 totals 19 residues. CDR1 and CDR2 (germline): LGHNA, YNFKEQ. CDR3: CASSQGDAGASRVRNEQFF. As DNA, the CDR3 is TGTGCCAGCAGCCAGGGAGACGCGGGAGCCTCAAGGGTTAGGAATGAGCAGTTCTTC.

This clone was observed once. CDR3 amino acids: CASSAGTYVGNTIYF. In DNA form, the CDR3 reads TGCGCCAGCAGCGCCGGGACTTATGTAGGAAACACCATATATTTT. The chain carries TRBV5-1 and TRBJ1-3; possible D gene TRBD1, 5 bases. V dropped 4 bases and J dropped 4 bases, with 15 bases sitting between them. CDR1 and CDR2 from the germline V gene are SGHRS and YFSETQ. The CDR3 is 15 amino acids.

This sequence joins TRBV7-9 and TRBJ1-1; D is ambiguous. Trimming took 5 bases from V and 10 from J, leaving 14 bases between them. This CDR3 spans 12 amino acids. Germline CDR1 is SEHNR and CDR2 is FQNEAQ (reference sequence). CDR3 nucleotides: TGTGCCAGCAGCGATTCTGGGCTTTTAGCTTTCTTT. It specifies CASSDSGLLAFF.

CDR3: CASRTGANTGELFF. CDR3 nucleotides: TGTGCCAGCAGGACAGGTGCGAACACCGGGGAGCTGTTTTTT. This sequence joins TRBV11-2 and TRBJ2-2, with D possibly TRBD1 on 6 matching bases. Trimming took off 6 bases at V and 0 bases at J, with 8 bases between the two ends. Germline V gene lookup returns CDR1 SGHAT and CDR2 FQNNGV. The CDR3 is made up of 14 amino acids.

This chain joins TRBV6-1 and TRBJ2-2; 11 bases agree with TRBD1. Germline-derived CDR1 and CDR2 are MNHNS and SASEGT. V shed 6 bases, J shed 9 bases, and the junction held 9 bases outside the gene matches. This CDR3 has 15 residues. The CDR3 region is CASRGAGQGGRELFF. CDR3 sequence (DNA): TGTGCCAGCAGAGGAGCGGGACAGGGGGGTAGGGAGCTGTTTTTT.

V gene TRBV28 combines with J gene TRBJ1-5, with D tentatively TRBD1 (5 bases). Germline V CDR1 and CDR2: MDHEN, SYDVKM. The CDR3 has 15 residues. The V end lost 1 base, the J end lost 3 bases, and 10 bases lay between the germline ends. CDR3 in DNA: TGTGCCAGCAGTTTATCGGGGGATCACAATCAGCCCCAGCATTTT. Protein product: CASSLSGDHNQPQHF.

The chain joins TRBV9 to TRBJ2-5, with a tentative D call TRBD1 (6 bases). Germline V gene sequence: CDR1 SGDLS, CDR2 YYNGEE. The CDR3 is 15 amino acids. V gave up 2 bases and J gave up 4 bases, with 15 bases separating them. CDR3 sequence reads: CASSVETGFVETQYF. In DNA, the CDR3 is TGTGCCAGCAGCGTTGAAACAGGGTTCGTAGAGACCCAGTACTTC.

The chain combines TRBV28 with TRBJ1-5; 9 bases map to TRBD1. Per germline, CDR1 MDHEN and CDR2 SYDVKM. The CDR3 is 16 amino acids. Losses at the gene ends were 5 bases for V and 7 bases for J; bases not matched to a gene: 12. This chain's CDR3 is CASSLRGQGEGQPQHF. The CDR3, as DNA: TGTGCCAGCAGTCTTCGGGGACAGGGAGAAGGGCAGCCCCAGCATTTT.

V gene TRBV7-9 combines with J gene TRBJ1-2, with 9 nucleotides matching TRBD1. CDR3 size: 16 residues. Germline-derived CDR1 and CDR2 are SEHNR and FQNEAQ (reference sequence). Germline trimming cut 3 bases from V and 4 bases from J; bases unmatched to any gene: 9. In DNA form, the CDR3 reads TGTGCCAGCAGCTTCACTGGACAGGGGATGATCTATGGCTACACCTTC. It specifies CASSFTGQGMIYGYTF.

The sample holds one count of this clone. V usage is TRBV7-9 and J usage is TRBJ2-5; maybe TRBD2 (5 bases). Germline V CDR1 and CDR2: SEHNR, FQNEAQ (reference sequence). The CDR3 contains 12 residues. The germline V and J ends were trimmed by 3 bases and 3 bases, with 5 bases remaining between them. The CDR3 spells CASSFSEETQYF. CDR3 coding DNA: TGTGCCAGCAGCTTTAGCGAAGAGACCCAGTACTTC.

The chain carries TRBV27 and TRBJ2-3, with TRBD2 matching 12 bases. J gave up 0 bases and V 7 bases, and 11 bases lay outside the gene matches. The CDR3 runs to 18 residues. Germline values: CDR1 MNHEY, CDR2 SMNVEV (reference sequence). The CDR3 nucleotides are TGTGCCAGCACCATTTTGGGACTAGCGGGTTTCAGCACAGATACGCAGTATTTT. This codes for CASTILGLAGFSTDTQYF.

The chain links TRBV9 to TRBJ2-1, with TRBD2 as a possible D gene (6 bases). CDR3 length: 17 residues. Germline loops: CDR1 SGDLS, CDR2 YYNGEE. Trimming stripped 4 bases from V and 5 bases from J, with 22 bases between. The CDR3 protein is CASSLRPSGVSDNEQFF. The CDR3 nucleotides read TGTGCCAGCAGCCTTAGACCTTCGGGAGTGTCAGACAATGAGCAGTTCTTC.

This chain links TRBV10-1 with TRBJ2-7; 11 bases line up with TRBD1. Germline values: CDR1 WNHNN, CDR2 SYGVQD (reference sequence). J lost 5 bases, V lost 0 bases, and 3 bases had no gene match. The CDR3 spans 15 residues. The DNA for the CDR3 is TGCGCCAGCAGTGAGTCTAGGACAGGGGGCCACGAGCAGTACTTC. Amino acids: CASSESRTGGHEQYF.

Worth noting for this clone: One end of the junction does not line up with germline, which may come from a read error. V gene TRBV25-1 combines with J gene TRBJ2-7; D is unresolved. Looked up from germline, CDR1 is MGHDK and CDR2 is SYGVNS. There are 15 residues in the CDR3. The CDR3 DNA reads TGTGCCGGCAGTGAATCTGGGCGAAGCTCCTACGAGCAGTACTTC. This sequence encodes CAGSESGRSSYEQYF.